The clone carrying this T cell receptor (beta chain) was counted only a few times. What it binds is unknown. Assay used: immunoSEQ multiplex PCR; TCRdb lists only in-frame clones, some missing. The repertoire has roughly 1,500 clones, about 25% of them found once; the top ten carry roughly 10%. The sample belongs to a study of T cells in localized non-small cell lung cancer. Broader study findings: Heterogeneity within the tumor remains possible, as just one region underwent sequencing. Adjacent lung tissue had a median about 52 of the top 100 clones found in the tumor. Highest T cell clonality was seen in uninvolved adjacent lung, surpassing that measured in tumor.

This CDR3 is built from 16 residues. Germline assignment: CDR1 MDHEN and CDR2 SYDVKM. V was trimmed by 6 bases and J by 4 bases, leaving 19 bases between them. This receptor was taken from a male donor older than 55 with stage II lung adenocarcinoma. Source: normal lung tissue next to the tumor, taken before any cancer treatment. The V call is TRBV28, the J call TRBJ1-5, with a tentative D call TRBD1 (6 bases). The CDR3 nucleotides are TGTGCCAGCAGCTGGGGCGGAGGGGGGGCGAATCAGCCCCAGCATTTT. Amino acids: CASSWGGGGANQPQHF. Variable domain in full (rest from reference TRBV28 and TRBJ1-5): DVKVTQSSRYLVKRTGEKVFLECVQDMDHENMFWYRQDPGLGLRLIYFSYDVKMKEKGDIPEGYSVSREKKERFSLILESASTNQTSMYLCASSWGGGGANQPQHFGDGTRLSIL.